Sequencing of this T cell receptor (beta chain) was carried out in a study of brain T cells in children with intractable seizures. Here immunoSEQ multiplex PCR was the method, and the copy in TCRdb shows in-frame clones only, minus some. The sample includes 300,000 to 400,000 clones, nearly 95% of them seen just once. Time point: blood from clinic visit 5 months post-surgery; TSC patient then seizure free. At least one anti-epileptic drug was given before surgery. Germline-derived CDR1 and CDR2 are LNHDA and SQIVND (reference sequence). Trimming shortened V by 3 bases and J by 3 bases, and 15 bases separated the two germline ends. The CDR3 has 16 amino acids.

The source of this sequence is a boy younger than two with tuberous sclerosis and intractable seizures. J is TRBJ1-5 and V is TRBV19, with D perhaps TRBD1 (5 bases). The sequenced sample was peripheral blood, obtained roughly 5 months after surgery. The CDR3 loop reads CASSIAAGGDNQPQHF. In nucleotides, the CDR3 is TGTGCCAGTAGTATTGCGGCAGGAGGGGACAATCAGCCCCAGCATTTT.